The 8 T cell receptor beta chains given below trace back to one sample, sequenced in a study of T cell responses to AZD1222 COVID-19 vaccine. The method was immunoSEQ multiplex PCR; TCRdb's version includes in-frame clones alone and lacks a portion of them. There are about 66,000 clones in the sample; 85% to 90% occur only once, and 4% to 5.5% lies in the top ten. Material: peripheral blood, obtained 28 days after the second dose of the MenACWY control vaccine. The receptors derive from an adult who received the MenACWY meningococcal vaccine as a control.

The rearrangement links TRBV3-1 (or the pseudogene TRBV3-2) to TRBJ1-1, with 7 bases lining up with TRBD1. V lost 1 base to trimming and J lost 12 bases; unmatched junction nucleotides: 8. CDR1 is LGHDT, CDR2 YNNKEL, per germline (reference sequence). This CDR3 is built from 13 residues. CDR3 bases: TGTGCCAGCAGCCAAGGGGGCGACAGGGCATCTTTCTTT. This codes for CASSQGGDRASFF.

The V gene is TRBV7-2, the J gene TRBJ2-3; no clear D. V was clipped by 5 bases and J by 7 bases, with 13 bases between them. Germline V gene data show CDR1 as SGHTA and CDR2 as FQGNSA. CDR3 size: 13 residues. The CDR3 DNA reads TGTGCCAGCAGCCCAGACGGGCTTAATACGCAGTATTTT. Encoded protein: CASSPDGLNTQYF.

The gene calls are TRBV29-1 and TRBJ1-2, with 8 bases matching TRBD1. The germline gives CDR1 SQVTM, CDR2 ANQGSEA. Germline trimming cut 6 bases from V and 7 bases from J; bases unmatched to any gene: 10. This CDR3 has 13 residues. DNA for the CDR3: TGCAGCGTGCGAGGACAGGGTTGGGGTGGCTACACCTTC. Translated: CSVRGQGWGGYTF.

The chain carries TRBV2 and TRBJ1-1; D not certain. V dropped 9 bases and J dropped 1 base, with 3 bases sitting between them. Germline V gene sequence: CDR1 SNHLY, CDR2 FYNNEI. The CDR3 is 10 residues long. CDR3 nucleotide sequence: TGTGCCAGGGGGAACACTGAAGCTTTCTTT. This sequence encodes CARGNTEAFF.

The CDR3 region is CASSIHISGANVLTF. CDR3 coding DNA: TGTGCCAGTAGTATTCACATCTCTGGGGCCAACGTCCTGACTTTC. The V call is TRBV19, the J call TRBJ2-6; D is uncertain. The CDR3 spans 15 residues. Germline assignment: CDR1 LNHDA and CDR2 SQIVND (reference sequence). V was clipped by 3 bases and J by 0 bases, with 6 bases between them.

This clone appeared once. The V and J genes are TRBV30 and TRBJ2-1, with 7 bases identical to TRBD1. Unmatched junction bases numbered 11, after V lost 5 bases and J lost 7 bases. The CDR3 contains 14 residues. CDR1 is GTSNPN, CDR2 SVGIG, per germline (reference sequence). The CDR3 DNA is TGTGCCTGGCGTCCCGGGACAGCGGAAAATGAGCAGTTCTTC. This gives the protein CAWRPGTAENEQFF.

By proportion, this clone is medium-sized. The V call is TRBV27, the J call TRBJ1-6; no definite D call. The CDR3 runs to 15 residues. Trimming removed 4 bases at V and 9 bases at J, with 16 bases between. Germline V gives CDR1 MNHEY, CDR2 SMNVEV (reference sequence). CDR3 in DNA: TGTGCCAGCAGTTCCGGGCCCGACCGCCGTTCACCCCTCCACTTT. Translated, it gives CASSSGPDRRSPLHF.

This chain links TRBV28 with TRBJ2-2, with D possibly matching TRBD1 (6 bases). Trimming took 8 bases from V and 1 from J, leaving 11 bases between them. CDR1 is MDHEN and CDR2 is SYDVKM in the germline V gene. The CDR3 contains 14 residues. The CDR3 nucleotides are TGTGCCAGCTCCCCGGGACAGAACACCGGGGAGCTGTTTTTT. Translating gives CASSPGQNTGELFF.